This record covers a single T cell receptor (beta chain). Antigen specificity is unknown. Germline assignment: CDR1 SGHRS and CDR2 YFSETQ. Losses at the gene ends were 5 bases for V and 0 bases for J; bases not matched to a gene: 7. The CDR3 totals 15 residues. These data belong to a study of response to subunit inactivated influenza vaccine. Study-wide findings and caveats: Each seasonal influenza vaccination recruits few new T cells, the authors suggested.

One entry per CDR3 protein results from TCRdb running MiXCR on the RT-PCR reads. The top ten clones hold 9.5% to 15% of a sample with a few hundred thousand distinct CDR3 sequences, approximately 11% of them seen once. The source is a man aged 50-60 years who received an inactivated influenza vaccine. V usage is TRBV5-1 and J usage is TRBJ2-7; 8 bases are a match to TRBD2. This specimen was PBMCs from blood, taken 40 to 50 days after vaccination. The CDR3 DNA reads TGCGCCAGCAGGACGGGAGGGTCGAGCTCCTACGAGCAGTACTTC. Amino acids: CASRTGGSSSYEQYF.